In its sample, the clone carrying this TCR beta chain was seen many times. This entry comes from a study of human T cells and chemical hapten exposure. V was clipped by 5 bases and J by 4 bases, with 8 bases between them. Germline CDR1 and CDR2: SNHLY and FYNNEI. The CDR3 sequence is 12 residues long. Unique molecular identifiers were attached to individual cDNA molecules during library preparation. One entry per CDR3 protein results from TCRdb running MiXCR on the RACE reads. The sample includes roughly 380,000 distinct CDR3 sequences, roughly 4.6% seen only once; the top ten take 2.6%. Time point here: pre-sensitization, week 0. Noted treatment: therapeutic diphenylcyclopropenone sensitization with weekly scalp DPC.

This receptor was taken from a woman aged 45-60 years with alopecia areata. Some clones in this sample may be carry-over from other donors' samples. This specimen was whole blood, taken in connection with sensitization to the hapten diphenylcyclopropenone (DPC). V gene TRBV2 combines with J gene TRBJ2-5; D not certain. The CDR3 bases are TGTGCCAGCAGTCTGGACGGAGAGACCCAGTACTTC. This encodes CASSLDGETQYF.